A selection of T cell receptor beta chains follows, all from one sample in a study of T-cell reconstitution after alpha-beta-depleted transplantation in children. TCRdb redid the calling of the PCR reads with MiXCR, one entry per CDR3 protein. The top ten clones hold roughly 2.3% of a sample with 500,000 to 650,000 distinct CDR3 sequences, 13% of them seen once. Sequences were derived from PBMCs, mostly from graft donor cells, sampled 360 days after TCRalphabeta/CD19-depleted stem cell transplant. The receptors were gathered from a male patient aged 10-17 years who had a stem cell transplant for acute myeloid leukemia, so the T cells may come from the graft donor. Both conserved end residues are part of each CDR3. The order of the fields is D gene, J gene, V gene, clone size, CDR3 protein, CDR3 DNA. A D gene is named only where the DNA matches it firmly. For some rows the clone size is stated as once, few or many, or as a class when expanded; others skip it.

D: NA
J: TRBJ2-5
V: TRBV5-1
size: few
CDR3: CASSLESGLQETQYF
DNA: TGCGCCAGCAGCTTGGAATCGGGGCTTCAAGAGACCCAGTACTTC

D: NA
J: TRBJ2-1
V: TRBV18
size: NA
CDR3: CASSFLARLGDNEQFF
DNA: TGTGCCAGCTCATTCCTAGCGAGGCTGGGGGACAATGAGCAGTTCTTC

D: TRBD2
J: TRBJ2-5
V: TRBV28
size: NA
CDR3: CASSLAGLAGGPRETQYF
DNA: TGTGCCAGCAGTTTAGCGGGACTAGCGGGAGGGCCGAGGGAGACCCAGTACTTC

D: NA
J: TRBJ2-7
V: TRBV20-1
size: NA
CDR3: CSARVLDYEQYF
DNA: TGCAGTGCTAGAGTGTTAGACTACGAGCAGTACTTC

D: TRBD1
J: TRBJ2-5
V: TRBV28
size: NA
CDR3: CASSLVAGGMETQYF
DNA: TGTGCCAGCAGTTTAGTGGCAGGGGGTATGGAGACCCAGTACTTC

D: NA
J: TRBJ2-7
V: TRBV7-6
size: many
CDR3: CASSLTDSYEQYF
DNA: TGTGCCAGCAGTTTGACAGATTCCTACGAGCAGTACTTC

D: NA
J: TRBJ2-3
V: TRBV10-3
size: NA
CDR3: CAIMARPDTQYF
DNA: TGTGCCATCATGGCCAGACCAGATACGCAGTATTTT

D: NA
J: TRBJ2-7
V: TRBV29-1
size: NA
CDR3: CSVQPSSRQEQYF
DNA: TGCAGCGTTCAACCCTCATCTCGTCAGGAGCAGTACTTC

D: NA
J: TRBJ2-3
V: TRBV7-9
size: few
CDR3: CASSPDGLHDTQYF
DNA: TGTGCCAGCAGCCCCGACGGATTACATGATACGCAGTATTTT

D: NA
J: TRBJ2-6
V: TRBV5-1
size: NA
CDR3: CASSSRGANVLTF
DNA: TGCGCCAGCAGCTCCCGTGGGGCCAACGTCCTGACTTTC

D: NA
J: TRBJ2-4
V: TRBV12-3/TRBV12-4
size: many
CDR3: CANFYAGTTKNIQYF
DNA: TGTGCCAACTTCTACGCCGGGACAACAAAAAACATTCAGTACTTC

D: NA
J: TRBJ2-7
V: TRBV9
size: few
CDR3: CASSARGLRDEQYF
DNA: TGTGCCAGCAGCGCCCGAGGCCTCAGGGACGAGCAGTACTTC

D: TRBD1
J: TRBJ1-1
V: TRBV20-1
size: few
CDR3: CSAPRGFFLNTEAFF
DNA: TGCAGTGCCCCCAGGGGGTTCTTCCTGAACACTGAAGCTTTCTTT

D: NA
J: TRBJ2-2
V: TRBV29-1
size: many
CDR3: CSVEPLGTGELFF
DNA: TGCAGCGTTGAACCCCTAGGCACCGGGGAGCTGTTTTTT

D: TRBD2
J: TRBJ2-1
V: TRBV5-1
size: many
CDR3: CASSSLAGGPNEQFF
DNA: TGTGCCAGCAGCTCTCTAGCGGGAGGTCCGAATGAGCAGTTCTTC

D: NA
J: TRBJ2-7
V: TRBV6-1
size: few
CDR3: CASASSLSSYEQYF
DNA: TGTGCCAGCGCCTCTAGCCTGAGCTCCTACGAGCAGTACTTC

D: NA
J: TRBJ2-7
V: TRBV6-1
size: few
CDR3: CASSRTKTYEQYF
DNA: TGTGCCAGCAGCCGGACGAAAACCTACGAGCAGTACTTC

D: NA
J: TRBJ2-2
V: TRBV12-3/TRBV12-4
size: NA
CDR3: CASRWERELFF
DNA: TGTGCCAGCAGGTGGGAGAGGGAGCTGTTTTTT

D: NA
J: TRBJ2-7
V: TRBV4-3
size: NA
CDR3: CASSQDVRAYEQYF
DNA: TGCGCCAGCAGCCAAGATGTCAGGGCCTACGAGCAGTACTTC

D: NA
J: TRBJ2-3
V: TRBV20-1
size: NA
CDR3: CSAPLDPYTDTQYF
DNA: TGCAGTGCCCCCCTCGATCCATACACAGATACGCAGTATTTT

D: NA
J: TRBJ1-3
V: TRBV12-3/TRBV12-4
size: few
CDR3: CASSLVLRGASGNTIYF
DNA: TGTGCCAGCAGTTTAGTGCTGAGGGGGGCCTCTGGAAACACCATATATTTT

D: NA
J: TRBJ2-2
V: TRBV20-1
size: NA
CDR3: CSASSRVYNTGELFF
DNA: TGCAGTGCTAGCTCCAGGGTTTATAACACCGGGGAGCTGTTTTTT

D: NA
J: TRBJ2-5
V: TRBV10-3
size: many
CDR3: CAISRGTDQETQYF
DNA: TGTGCCATCAGTCGGGGGACAGACCAAGAGACCCAGTACTTC

D: NA
J: TRBJ2-1
V: TRBV21-1
size: few
CDR3: CASSYRTHGGANHSYNEQFF
DNA: TGTGCCAGCAGCTATAGGACCCACGGAGGGGCAAATCACTCCTACAATGAGCAGTTCTTC

D: NA
J: TRBJ2-1
V: TRBV6-1
size: NA
CDR3: CASRLGRTVLYNEQFF
DNA: TGTGCCAGCAGACTTGGCAGGACTGTACTCTACAATGAGCAGTTCTTC

D: NA
J: TRBJ2-7
V: TRBV29-1
size: NA
CDR3: CSVGGNVASYEQYF
DNA: TGCAGCGTTGGGGGGAATGTAGCCTCCTACGAGCAGTACTTC

D: NA
J: TRBJ2-7
V: TRBV4-3
size: NA
CDR3: CASSQEAPKGVIYEQYF
DNA: TGCGCCAGCAGCCAAGAAGCCCCAAAGGGGGTGATCTACGAGCAGTACTTC

D: NA
J: TRBJ2-2
V: TRBV29-1
size: many
CDR3: CSVHFPGLPTGELFF
DNA: TGCAGCGTCCATTTTCCGGGACTCCCCACCGGGGAGCTGTTTTTT

D: NA
J: TRBJ2-2
V: TRBV7-3
size: NA
CDR3: CASSQLGGAGELFF
DNA: TGTGCCAGCAGCCAGCTGGGGGGCGCCGGGGAGCTGTTTTTT

D: NA
J: TRBJ2-5
V: TRBV29-1
size: many
CDR3: CSVPGILQETQYF
DNA: TGCAGCGTTCCGGGTATCCTCCAAGAGACCCAGTACTTC

D: NA
J: TRBJ2-7
V: TRBV6-2/TRBV6-3
size: NA
CDR3: CASSYHGRMSSYEQYF
DNA: TGTGCCAGCAGTTACCACGGACGGATGAGCTCCTACGAGCAGTACTTC

D: TRBD2
J: TRBJ2-7
V: TRBV27
size: many
CDR3: CASSLGRGATYYEQYF
DNA: TGTGCCAGCAGTTTAGGGCGGGGGGCCACCTACTACGAGCAGTACTTC

D: TRBD2
J: TRBJ2-7
V: TRBV6-5
size: few
CDR3: CASSYGGGRYYEQYF
DNA: TGTGCCAGCAGCTATGGGGGGGGACGATACTACGAGCAGTACTTC

D: NA
J: TRBJ2-7
V: TRBV10-3
size: few
CDR3: CACGGEAYEQYF
DNA: TGTGCCTGTGGAGGGGAGGCCTACGAGCAGTACTTC

D: TRBD2
J: TRBJ2-1
V: TRBV28
size: NA
CDR3: CASSLSSSGRAGEQFF
DNA: TGTGCCAGCAGTTTATCCTCTAGCGGGAGGGCCGGGGAGCAGTTCTTC

D: TRBD2
J: TRBJ2-1
V: TRBV29-1
size: few
CDR3: CSVDGLAGLGIEQFF
DNA: TGCAGCGTTGATGGCCTAGCGGGACTCGGCATCGAGCAGTTCTTC

D: TRBD2
J: TRBJ2-1
V: TRBV7-3
size: NA
CDR3: CASSPHSGRSHEQFF
DNA: TGTGCCAGCAGCCCCCATAGCGGGAGGTCACATGAGCAGTTCTTC

D: TRBD2
J: TRBJ2-1
V: TRBV20-1
size: NA
CDR3: CSALTSGRANEQFF
DNA: TGCAGTGCTCTAACTAGCGGGAGGGCCAATGAGCAGTTCTTC

D: NA
J: TRBJ2-1
V: TRBV7-2
size: NA
CDR3: CASSLGQGKYNEQFF
DNA: TGTGCCAGCAGCTTAGGGCAGGGGAAGTACAATGAGCAGTTCTTC

D: NA
J: TRBJ1-1
V: TRBV20-1
size: NA
CDR3: CSAKPSRGVYTEAFF
DNA: TGCAGTGCAAAGCCGTCGAGGGGAGTGTACACTGAAGCTTTCTTT

D: TRBD1
J: TRBJ1-2
V: TRBV20-1
size: NA
CDR3: CSAREVGTGYGYTF
DNA: TGCAGTGCTAGAGAAGTCGGGACAGGGTACGGCTACACCTTC

D: NA
J: TRBJ2-1
V: TRBV11-2
size: few
CDR3: CASSLGSSGEGHEQFF
DNA: TGTGCCAGCAGCTTAGGGTCGTCAGGGGAAGGGCATGAGCAGTTCTTC

D: TRBD2
J: TRBJ2-1
V: TRBV18
size: few
CDR3: CASSPWAGVTYNEQFF
DNA: TGTGCCAGCTCACCTTGGGCGGGAGTAACCTACAATGAGCAGTTCTTC

D: TRBD2
J: TRBJ2-1
V: TRBV19
size: many
CDR3: CASSLGGRANEQFF
DNA: TGTGCCAGTAGTCTTGGCGGGAGGGCGAATGAGCAGTTCTTC

D: NA
J: TRBJ1-2
V: TRBV10-3
size: NA
CDR3: CAISDPKVVSNYGYTF
DNA: TGTGCCATCAGTGATCCAAAGGTGGTTTCTAACTATGGCTACACCTTC

D: NA
J: TRBJ2-5
V: TRBV20-1
size: many
CDR3: CSANRGGEETQYF
DNA: TGCAGTGCTAACAGGGGGGGAGAAGAGACCCAGTACTTC